This is a list of T cell receptor beta chains from one sample in a study of blood T cell repertoires in COVID-19. Only in-frame clones appear in the TCRdb table, and some are missing; sequencing was by immunoSEQ multiplex PCR. The sample lists about 120,000 clones, approximately 80% occurring once. The sequenced material came from peripheral blood. The receptors originated from a woman in her fifties or sixties with acute or convalescent COVID-19. Both conserved end residues are part of each CDR3. Fields, in order: D gene, V gene, clone size, J gene, CDR3 protein, CDR3 DNA. A D gene is named only where the DNA matches it firmly. Clone sizes are given selectively: once, few, many, or a class where the clone is expanded.

-	TRBV19	-	TRBJ1-4	CASSIGGTDEKLFF	TGTGCCAGTAGTATAGGAGGGACTGATGAAAAACTGTTTTTT
-	TRBV18	-	TRBJ1-6	CASSPLPEKYNSPLHF	TGTGCCAGCTCACCACTTCCAGAAAAATATAATTCACCCCTCCACTTT
TRBD1	TRBV30	-	TRBJ1-5	CAWRPMRDRVYQPQHF	TGTGCCTGGAGGCCGATGAGGGACAGGGTGTATCAGCCCCAGCATTTT
TRBD1	TRBV5-1	-	TRBJ2-7	CASSVDRITYEQYF	TGCGCCAGCAGCGTGGACAGGATTACCTACGAGCAGTACTTC
TRBD2	TRBV6-6	-	TRBJ2-7	CASRLADSYEQYF	TGTGCCAGCAGGCTAGCGGACTCCTACGAGCAGTACTTC
-	TRBV20-1	-	TRBJ1-4	CSASDGGGDEKLFF	TGCAGTGCTAGTGATGGAGGTGGGGATGAAAAACTGTTTTTT
-	TRBV11-3	-	TRBJ2-3	CASSLGETDTQYF	TGTGCCAGCAGCTTAGGGGAGACCGATACGCAGTATTTT
-	TRBV24-1	-	TRBJ2-6	CAAQNSGANVLTF	TGTGCCGCACAGAACTCTGGGGCCAACGTCCTGACTTTC
-	TRBV2	-	TRBJ1-4	CASGGGGTNEKLFF	TGTGCCAGCGGAGGGGGGGGAACTAATGAAAAACTGTTTTTT
TRBD1	TRBV2	-	TRBJ1-1	CASSWDRENTEAFF	TGTGCCAGCAGTTGGGACAGGGAGAACACTGAAGCTTTCTTT
-	TRBV21-1	-	TRBJ1-2	CASKKTANYGYTF	TGTGCCAGCAAGAAGACAGCGAACTATGGCTACACCTTC
TRBD1	TRBV5-4	few	TRBJ2-7	CASSFGTGGLVSYEQYF	TGTGCCAGCAGCTTCGGGACAGGGGGCTTAGTGTCCTACGAGCAGTACTTC
-	TRBV25-1	-	TRBJ2-2	CASSETSRYTGELFF	TGTGCCAGCAGTGAAACGTCCAGGTACACCGGGGAGCTGTTTTTT
-	TRBV5-1	-	TRBJ1-1	CASSLGRVTNTEAFF	TGCGCCAGCAGCTTGGGGAGGGTTACGAACACTGAAGCTTTCTTT
TRBD1	TRBV5-6	-	TRBJ1-4	CASSLIDRDEKLFF	TGTGCCAGCAGCTTAATCGACAGGGACGAAAAACTGTTTTTT
-	TRBV5-6	-	TRBJ1-6	CASSPWSLSSYNSPLHF	TGTGCCAGCAGCCCCTGGTCCCTGAGCTCCTATAATTCACCCCTCCACTTT
-	TRBV5-4	-	TRBJ1-3	CASSLDRERRNTIYF	TGTGCCAGCAGCTTGGACAGGGAAAGGAGAAACACCATATATTTT
-	TRBV3-1/TRBV3-2	-	TRBJ1-3	CASSGARGPNTIYF	TGTGCCAGCAGCGGAGCAAGGGGCCCAAACACCATATATTTT
-	TRBV2	-	TRBJ1-4	CASGTQGVSNEKLFF	TGTGCCAGCGGGACACAGGGAGTATCTAATGAAAAACTGTTTTTT
-	TRBV2	few	TRBJ1-1	CATKTPAIGSMNTEAFF	TGTGCCACCAAGACTCCTGCGATCGGCTCGATGAACACTGAAGCTTTCTTT
TRBD1	TRBV6-6	-	TRBJ2-2	CASRRDRTNTGELFF	TGTGCCAGCAGGCGGGACAGGACGAACACCGGGGAGCTGTTTTTT
TRBD1	TRBV11-2	-	TRBJ1-1	CASRADRGGLDTEAFF	TGTGCCAGCAGAGCGGACAGGGGTGGGTTGGACACTGAAGCTTTCTTT
-	TRBV9	-	TRBJ1-1	CASSIRGNTEAFF	TGTGCCAGCAGCATCAGGGGAAACACTGAAGCTTTCTTT
-	TRBV19	-	TRBJ1-1	CASRSPTGQRNTEAFF	TGTGCCAGTAGGAGTCCTACAGGGCAAAGGAACACTGAAGCTTTCTTT
-	TRBV5-1	once	TRBJ1-6	CASKKEGMNSPLHF	TGCGCCAGCAAAAAAGAGGGTATGAATTCACCCCTCCACTTT
TRBD1	TRBV7-9	few	TRBJ1-2	CASRGIGRDSLESTF	TGTGCCAGCAGGGGGATCGGCCGGGACAGCCTAGAGAGCACCTTC
-	TRBV5-5	-	TRBJ2-5	CATGEVETQYF	TGTGCCACCGGGGAGGTAGAGACCCAGTACTTC
TRBD1	TRBV28	-	TRBJ1-3	CASSSTDRAPDF	TGTGCCAGCAGTTCGACAGACAGGGCACCCGATTTT
-	TRBV6-5	-	TRBJ1-1	CASSYWREDTEAFF	TGTGCCAGCAGTTACTGGAGGGAGGACACTGAAGCTTTCTTT
-	TRBV28	-	TRBJ1-5	CASSRGASGPQHF	TGTGCCAGCAGCCGCGGGGCTTCGGGGCCCCAGCATTTT
TRBD2	TRBV7-9	-	TRBJ2-1	CASSLGAGGPEGEQFF	TGTGCCAGCAGCTTAGGTGCGGGAGGGCCTGAGGGTGAGCAGTTCTTC
-	TRBV7-8	once	TRBJ2-7	CASSLGLPAYEQYF	TGTGCCAGCAGCTTGGGACTCCCGGCCTACGAGCAGTACTTC
-	TRBV9	-	TRBJ1-5	CASSLSGGGPPQHF	TGTGCCAGCAGCCTTAGCGGGGGGGGCCCGCCCCAGCATTTT
-	TRBV10-1	-	TRBJ2-2	CASSEFRDKNTGELFF	TGCGCCAGCAGTGAGTTTCGAGACAAAAACACCGGGGAGCTGTTTTTT
TRBD2	TRBV5-1	-	TRBJ2-1	CASSVGTSWGVYNEQFF	TGCGCCAGCAGCGTCGGGACTAGCTGGGGGGTCTACAATGAGCAGTTCTTC
TRBD2	TRBV27	-	TRBJ2-3	CASGPLLAARTDTQYF	TGTGCCAGCGGCCCACTACTAGCGGCACGCACAGATACGCAGTATTTT
TRBD1	TRBV2	-	TRBJ1-6	CASSNRDRDSSPLHF	TGTGCCAGCAGTAACCGGGACAGGGATAGTTCACCCCTCCACTTT
TRBD2	TRBV28	-	TRBJ2-5	CASSSSGSETQYF	TGTGCCAGCAGTAGTAGCGGGAGTGAGACCCAGTACTTC
TRBD2	TRBV7-7	once	TRBJ2-1	CASSRGASGGAAKDEQFF	TGTGCTAGCAGCCGAGGGGCTAGCGGGGGGGCCGCAAAGGATGAGCAGTTCTTC
TRBD1	TRBV3-1/TRBV3-2	-	TRBJ1-2	CASSPGGQLFNYGYTF	TGTGCCAGCAGCCCAGGGGGCCAGCTTTTTAACTATGGCTACACCTTC
TRBD2	TRBV6-1	-	TRBJ2-7	CASSDWAGGKTYEQYF	TGTGCCAGCAGTGATTGGGCGGGGGGCAAAACCTACGAGCAGTACTTC
-	TRBV6-1	few	TRBJ1-5	CASTGDKSSIEAQHF	TGTGCCAGCACTGGGGACAAGTCGTCCATTGAAGCCCAGCATTTT
TRBD2	TRBV6-1	-	TRBJ2-7	CASSGALAGGTHEQYF	TGTGCCAGCAGTGGAGCTCTAGCGGGAGGAACCCACGAGCAGTACTTC
-	TRBV7-3	-	TRBJ2-7	CASLLSESSYEQYF	TGTGCCAGTCTTCTTAGCGAAAGCTCCTACGAGCAGTACTTC
-	TRBV2	few	TRBJ1-1	CASSSNTAPNTEAFF	TGTGCCAGCTCCTCCAACACCGCACCGAACACTGAAGCTTTCTTT
TRBD1	TRBV28	-	TRBJ1-5	CASSPGQGDQPQHF	TGTGCCAGCAGTCCGGGACAGGGGGATCAGCCCCAGCATTTT
-	TRBV5-8	-	TRBJ1-2	CASNGATKSYGYTF	TGTGCCAGCAATGGGGCGACAAAGAGCTATGGCTACACCTTC
TRBD2	TRBV2	-	TRBJ2-5	CASSEAKLAGAFYETQYF	TGTGCCAGCAGTGAAGCCAAACTAGCGGGGGCCTTTTATGAGACCCAGTACTTC
-	TRBV18	-	TRBJ2-7	CASSRQDYEQYF	TGTGCCAGCTCCCGACAGGACTACGAGCAGTACTTC
-	TRBV5-4	-	TRBJ1-1	CASSLPTAQLTEAFF	TGTGCCAGCAGCTTGCCGACAGCCCAGTTGACTGAAGCTTTCTTT
-	TRBV7-9	-	TRBJ2-3	CASSTTDTQYF	TGTGCCAGCAGCACAACGGATACGCAGTATTTT
-	TRBV24-1	-	TRBJ1-6	CATSDPDTQGSPLHF	TGTGCCACCAGTGACCCCGACACTCAGGGGTCACCCCTCCACTTT
TRBD2	TRBV5-5	-	TRBJ2-1	CASSTRGGRAYNEQFF	TGTGCCAGCAGCACCCGCGGCGGGAGGGCCTACAATGAGCAGTTCTTC
TRBD2	TRBV7-2	-	TRBJ2-1	CASSSIAGAGNEQFF	TGTGCCAGCAGCTCAATAGCGGGAGCGGGGAATGAGCAGTTCTTC
-	TRBV27	-	TRBJ2-7	CASKGSVPSYEQYF	TGTGCCAGCAAAGGGAGCGTCCCCTCCTACGAGCAGTACTTC
-	TRBV7-9	-	TRBJ1-2	CASSSGTSQGDGYTF	TGTGCCAGCAGCTCTGGTACCTCCCAAGGGGATGGCTACACCTTC
-	TRBV19	-	TRBJ2-7	CASSQGQGQEQYF	TGTGCCAGTAGCCAAGGGCAGGGTCAAGAGCAGTACTTC
TRBD1	TRBV10-3	many	TRBJ1-5	CATLQGYSNQPQHF	TGTGCCACGTTACAGGGGTATAGCAATCAGCCCCAGCATTTT